These T cell receptor beta chains were read from a single sample in a study of CD8+ T cells in alopecia areata. Only in-frame clones appear in the TCRdb table, and some are missing; sequencing was by immunoSEQ multiplex PCR. The table includes 98,000 or so clones, around 60% detected once. The sequences come from CD8+ T cells sorted from blood, collected at week 4, from a patient treated with tofacitinib. Receptor source: a human donor with alopecia areata. Both conserved end residues are trimmed from each CDR3. The D gene is left open where the match is weak.

>TRBV29-1|TRBJ1-2|TRBD1
SVVTGDYGYT
>TRBV7-2|TRBJ1-5|NA
ASSSDGSQPQH
>TRBV6-5|TRBJ1-2|NA
ASITSGNYGYT
>TRBV7-9|TRBJ1-2|NA
ASSLPLGSSTNYGYT
>TRBV28|TRBJ2-7|NA
ASSFPLRQGAYEQY
>TRBV28|TRBJ2-7|NA
ASSLLAEYHLYEQY
>TRBV5-1|TRBJ2-1|NA
ASSLGGPPRNEQF
>TRBV4-2|TRBJ2-4|NA
ASSQVLVGGYQDIQY
>TRBV7-9|TRBJ2-1|TRBD2
ASSLIAGYNEQF
>TRBV7-9|TRBJ2-2|NA
ASSSTNTGELF
>TRBV7-9|TRBJ1-4|TRBD1
ASSADREELF
>TRBV14|TRBJ2-7|NA
ASSLTGLSQQVFGQY
>TRBV11-2|TRBJ2-7|NA
ASSLGREGAYEQY
>TRBV27|TRBJ2-5|NA
ASSLLGGGETQY
>TRBV30|TRBJ1-1|NA
AWSDQRVTEAF
>TRBV25-1|TRBJ1-2|NA
ASSGGGDYGYT
>TRBV28|TRBJ1-2|NA
ASRLKGAALNYGYT
>TRBV7-9|TRBJ2-3|NA
ASTWPGGISTDTQY
>TRBV28|TRBJ1-1|NA
ASTNGRTEAF
>TRBV30|TRBJ1-5|NA
AWSARIGNQPQH
>TRBV27|TRBJ1-1|NA
ASSLQGNTEAF
>TRBV30|TRBJ2-1|NA
AWNRDTYNEQF
>TRBV14|TRBJ2-1|TRBD1
ASSQTRTGYYNEQF
>TRBV4-3|TRBJ1-1|NA
ASSQVLMGEAF
>TRBV7-9|TRBJ2-2|TRBD2
ASSQTSGTDGELF
>TRBV28|TRBJ2-7|NA
ASSFRGDSAYEQY
>TRBV15|TRBJ2-6|NA
ATSRPPQEWAGANVLT
>TRBV7-9|TRBJ2-1|NA
ASSFGSNEQF
>TRBV27|TRBJ2-1|TRBD2
ASKTLAGEDEQF
>TRBV25-1|TRBJ1-2|NA
ASSERGAGYGYT
>TRBV30|TRBJ2-3|NA
AWTPREEADTQY
>TRBV4-2|TRBJ2-2|NA
ASSLLILDTGELF
>TRBV7-2|TRBJ2-1|NA
ASSLGVGAYNEQF
>TRBV30|TRBJ1-1|NA
AWRQGHTEAF
>TRBV4-1|TRBJ2-7|TRBD2
ASSPEGLAGGEQY
>TRBV6-9|TRBJ2-1|NA
GRSSYNEQF
>TRBV27|TRBJ2-6|TRBD2
ASSSRIAGAGANVLT
>TRBV27|TRBJ2-7|TRBD1
ASSTGQVYEQY
>TRBV4-3|TRBJ2-2|TRBD2
ASSQTSGGPWSGELF
>TRBV25-1|TRBJ1-1|NA
ASTTNTPPTGTDTEAF
>TRBV11-2|TRBJ1-1|NA
ASSDGLLSAF
>TRBV27|TRBJ2-7|TRBD1
ASSSGQGYYEQY
>TRBV5-1|TRBJ2-3|TRBD1
ASSYGTGTDTQY
>TRBV11-2|TRBJ2-3|NA
ASSSPWSTDTQY
>TRBV7-3|TRBJ2-5|TRBD1
ASSKTGAGETQY
>TRBV11-1|TRBJ2-1|NA
ASSLLVNNEQF
>TRBV4-1|TRBJ2-1|TRBD2
ASSQEFGTSGYNEQF
>TRBV27|TRBJ2-6|TRBD1
ASSLSRGPGANVLT
>TRBV27|TRBJ2-7|TRBD1
ASSRQGSPHEQY
>TRBV4-3|TRBJ2-5|NA
ASSQRGGPETQY
>TRBV27|TRBJ2-3|TRBD2
ASSLLAGDPSVTQY
>TRBV5-6|TRBJ1-5|NA
ASSLFTDNQPQH
>TRBV4-1|TRBJ2-3|NA
ASSPGGRTDTQY
>TRBV7-9|TRBJ1-4|NA
ASSFDEKLF